This TCR beta chain emerged from a study of control samples from healthy donors and cancer patients. The sample holds one count of this clone. Trimming removed 5 bases at V and 2 bases at J, with 13 bases between. Looked up from germline, CDR1 is LGHDT and CDR2 is YNNKEL (reference sequence). The CDR3 is 14 residues long. Some clones are missing from TCRdb's copy, which holds only in-frame ones; the method was immunoSEQ multiplex PCR. The sample lists around 150,000 clones, about 90% occurring once. This chain connects TRBV3-1 (or the pseudogene TRBV3-2) to TRBJ2-7; D might be TRBD1 (6 bases). This receptor was identified in a young man in good health. The sample taken for sequencing was blood. CDR3 loop: CASSGWTDTYEQYF. CDR3 DNA: TGTGCCAGCAGCGGCTGGACAGATACCTACGAGCAGTACTTC.